This TCR beta chain was sequenced in a study of blood T cell repertoires in COVID-19. Overall study: Samples came from the United States, Italy and Spain, spanning acute and convalescent COVID-19. T cells, B-cell-depleted T cells, or PBMCs supplied cDNA or gDNA.

Trimming removed 3 bases from V and 2 bases from J; junction bases left unmatched: 6. This CDR3 has 16 amino acids. In germline, CDR1 is MGHRA, CDR2 YSYEKL. In the source study's methods: Estimated nucleated cell counts came from reference gene primer amplification. The repertoire was sequenced with immunoSEQ multiplex PCR; TCRdb's copy has only in-frame clones and lacks some. V, J and clone size derive from that table, while D and trimming were established from the DNA sequence. The sample yields fewer than 85,000 clones, roughly 88% seen once. The sequence came from a human donor in a cohort sampled during active COVID-19. The sample taken for sequencing was peripheral blood. The chain has TRBV4-1 and TRBJ2-2; TRBD1 matches at 7 bases. CDR3 bases: TGCGCCAGCAGCCAGGGGACAGTTAGAAACACCGGGGAGCTGTTTTTT. Amino acid sequence: CASSQGTVRNTGELFF.